The 24 T cell receptor beta chains reported below all come from one sample, sequenced in a study of T cells after yellow fever vaccination. Each CDR3 protein is one row after TCRdb ran MiXCR on the 5' RACE reads. Of approximately 550,000 distinct CDR3 sequences listed, about 19% are singletons. Sequenced material: PBMCs, taken 15 days after the yellow fever booster vaccination. All receptors derive from a man aged 25 to 40 who received the YFV17D yellow fever vaccine.

The chain carries TRBV12-3 or TRBV12-4 and TRBJ2-3; the D gene is possibly TRBD2 (8 bases). V dropped 8 bases and J dropped 13 bases, with 19 bases sitting between them. CDR3 size: 12 residues. The CDR3, as DNA: TGTGCCAGCTCCTTAGCGGGGACAGTTGAGTATTTT. It is translated as CASSLAGTVEYF.

This clonotype showed up just a few times. The rearrangement links TRBV20-1 to TRBJ2-1, with D unclear. The length of the CDR3 is 12 residues. The V end was cut by 2 bases, the J end by 8 bases, with 10 bases between. The germline gives CDR1 DFQATT, CDR2 SNEGSKA (reference sequence). The CDR3 sequence is CSARTGWDEQFF. In nucleotides, the CDR3 is TGCAGTGCTAGAACCGGGTGGGATGAGCAGTTCTTC.

This clonotype was detected many times. This CDR3 is CASSLGTSAKGDTQYF. The DNA of the CDR3 is TGTGCCAGCTCCCTCGGGACTAGCGCTAAGGGGGATACGCAGTATTTT. The chain employs TRBV18 and TRBJ2-3, with TRBD2 identical over 10 bases. Trimming removed 6 bases from V and 6 bases from J; junction bases left unmatched: 12. Germline loops: CDR1 KGHSH, CDR2 LQKENI. The CDR3 has 16 residues.

The V gene is TRBV20-1, the J gene TRBJ2-5; TRBD2 aligns across 7 bases. Trimming at V came to 4 bases and at J to 0 bases, leaving 11 bases not matched to a gene. The CDR3 contains 16 residues. From germline, CDR1 is DFQATT and CDR2 SNEGSKA (reference sequence). CDR3 protein: CSATLGSGAYQETQYF. CDR3 coding DNA: TGCAGTGCTACCCTCGGGAGCGGGGCGTACCAAGAGACCCAGTACTTC.

The rearrangement joins TRBV27 to TRBJ2-1; TRBD2 matches at 10 bases. The CDR3 is 18 amino acids. The V gene's germline CDR1 is MNHEY and CDR2 SMNVEV (reference sequence). Unmatched junction bases numbered 10, after V lost 4 bases and J lost 1 base. The CDR3 loop is CASSSSAGAGGSYNEQFF. DNA of the CDR3: TGTGCCAGCAGTTCTTCAGCGGGAGCGGGGGGGTCCTACAATGAGCAGTTCTTC.

The chain is built from TRBV2 and TRBJ2-7; 11 bases fit TRBD2. V lost 8 bases, J lost 10 bases, and 7 bases stayed unmatched. This CDR3 comprises 12 residues. Germline values: CDR1 SNHLY, CDR2 FYNNEI. The CDR3 nucleotides are TGTGCCAGCGGGACTAGCGGTCCACGCCAGTACTTC. Translated, it gives CASGTSGPRQYF.

The V gene is TRBV27, the J gene TRBJ2-2; 13 bases fit TRBD2. This CDR3 comprises 16 residues. V lost 4 bases to trimming and J lost 6 bases; unmatched junction nucleotides: 5. Germline values: CDR1 MNHEY, CDR2 SMNVEV (reference sequence). DNA of the CDR3: TGTGCCAGCAGTTATCGGACTAGCGGGAGAGCCGGGGAGCTGTTTTTT. Translation: CASSYRTSGRAGELFF.

This chain joins TRBV7-8 and TRBJ1-2; the D is unclear. The germline gives CDR1 SGHVS, CDR2 FQNEAQ. This CDR3 has 13 residues. The germline V and J ends were trimmed by 5 bases and 8 bases, with 15 bases remaining between them. DNA of the CDR3: TGTGCCAGCAGCCTCCGCCTTAGGGAGGGCTACACCTTC. Translated: CASSLRLREGYTF. The variable domain in full, with the rest retrieved from reference TRBV7-8 and TRBJ1-2, is GAGVSQSPRYKVAKRGQDVALRCDPISGHVSLFWYQQALGQGPEFLTYFQNEAQLDKSGLPSDRFFAERPEGSVSTLKIQRTQQEDSAVYLCASSLRLREGYTFGSGTRLTVV.

V usage is TRBV29-1 and J usage is TRBJ2-1; TRBD2 is a possible D gene (5 bases). Germline V gives CDR1 SQVTM, CDR2 ANQGSEA. Trimming stripped 0 bases from V and 15 bases from J, with 12 bases between. The CDR3 runs 11 residues. CDR3: CSVEDVPSLFF. The CDR3 coding sequence is TGCAGCGTTGAAGATGTGCCTAGCTTGTTCTTC.

The chain carries TRBV6-5 and TRBJ2-2; tentative D call: TRBD2 (6 bases). CDR3 length equals 16 residues. The germline CDR1 and CDR2 sequences are MNHEY and SVGAGI. V lost 2 bases and J lost 3, with 13 bases in between. In nucleotides, the CDR3 is TGTGCCAGCAGTTACACCTCCGGGACTTACACCGGGGAGCTGTTTTTT. Translating gives CASSYTSGTYTGELFF.

This clonotype has only a few counts. This rearrangement joins TRBV20-1 to TRBJ2-5, with 8 bases aligning to TRBD1. The CDR3 has 16 residues. V was pared by 6 bases and J by 0 bases, with 12 bases of the junction left unmatched. Germline V gene sequence: CDR1 DFQATT, CDR2 SNEGSKA (reference sequence). CDR3 bases: TGCAGTGCCGCCCCGATAGACAGGGGAGACCAAGAGACCCAGTACTTC. Translation: CSAAPIDRGDQETQYF.

This clonotype was picked up a small number of times. V and J are TRBV9 and TRBJ2-5, with D maybe TRBD2 (5 bases). The CDR3 sequence is 14 residues long. Deletions cut 6 bases from V and 4 bases from J, with 16 bases between. CDR1 SGDLS and CDR2 YYNGEE come from the germline V gene. CDR3 DNA: TGTGCCAGCAACCCCGCTGGAGGATTAGAGACCCAGTACTTC. It specifies CASNPAGGLETQYF.

This clonotype turned up a few times. The genes are TRBV10-3 and TRBJ2-1; 10 bases align to TRBD2. The CDR3 contains 12 residues. The germline CDR1 and CDR2 sequences are ENHRY and SYGVKD. Trimming removed 8 bases from V and 9 bases from J; junction bases left unmatched: 4. The CDR3 bases are TGTGCCATCTCTAGCGGGGGTGGTGAGCAGTTCTTC. Its translation: CAISSGGGEQFF.

This rearrangement joins TRBV2 to TRBJ2-5; 7 bases align to TRBD2. Per the germline V gene, CDR1 is SNHLY and CDR2 is FYNNEI. CDR3 size: 14 residues. J gave up 10 bases and V 2 bases, and 10 bases lay outside the gene matches. The CDR3 region has the DNA TGTGCCAGCAGTGAATATGCGGGAGAAGCCCTCCAGTACTTC. Translating gives CASSEYAGEALQYF.

The chain uses TRBV6-5 and TRBJ1-3; D not resolved. The CDR3 is 16 residues long. Germline CDR1 MNHEY, CDR2 SVGAGI. Trimming removed 0 bases from V and 2 bases from J, with 11 bases in between. The CDR3 nucleotides read TGTGCCAGCAGTTACTCTGAAGGAGGGACTGGAAACACCATATATTTT. This encodes CASSYSEGGTGNTIYF.

This clonotype has only a few counts. The chain joins TRBV19 to TRBJ1-1; TRBD1 might be the D (5 bases). Trimming left V 6 bases short and J 4 bases short, with 9 bases between. The CDR3 covers 12 residues. Germline V CDR1 and CDR2: LNHDA, SQIVND (reference sequence). The CDR3 is CASRDQGTEAFF. The CDR3 nucleotides are TGTGCCAGTAGGGACCAGGGCACTGAAGCTTTCTTT.

CDR3 sequence reads: CASSSIHQGRTGELFF. The CDR3 DNA reads TGCGCCAGCAGCTCGATACACCAGGGAAGAACCGGGGAGCTGTTTTTT. This chain uses TRBV5-1 with TRBJ2-2; D may be TRBD1 (5 bases). V shed 3 bases and J shed 5 bases, with 17 bases lying between them. Per the germline V gene, CDR1 is SGHRS and CDR2 is YFSETQ. The CDR3 is 16 residues long.

This clonotype was recorded a few times. V is TRBV5-1 and J is TRBJ2-2; D perhaps matches TRBD2 (6 bases). The CDR3 has 15 residues. V lost 4 bases and J lost 3, with 13 bases in between. Germline-derived CDR1 and CDR2 are SGHRS and YFSETQ. CDR3 sequence reads: CASSRLGDHTGELFF. CDR3 sequence (DNA): TGCGCCAGCAGCCGACTAGGGGATCACACCGGGGAGCTGTTTTTT.

V and J are TRBV15 and TRBJ2-7; 10 bases fit TRBD1. The J segment lost 3 bases and the V segment lost 5 bases, leaving 13 bases of the junction unmatched. CDR1 LNHNV and CDR2 YYDKDF come from the germline V gene (reference sequence). CDR3 length equals 17 residues. CDR3 protein: CATSEGQGGASDYEQYF. The DNA for the CDR3 is TGTGCCACCAGCGAAGGACAGGGGGGCGCTTCAGACTACGAGCAGTACTTC. Full variable domain (outside the CDR3, taken from reference TRBV15 and TRBJ2-7): DAMVIQNPRYQVTQFGKPVTLSCSQTLNHNVMYWYQQKSSQAPKLLFHYYDKDFNNEADTPDNFQSRRPNTSFCFLDIRSPGLGDTAMYLCATSEGQGGASDYEQYFGPGTRLTVT.

The V and J genes are TRBV28 and TRBJ2-2, with D tentatively TRBD1 (6 bases). The CDR3 is 16 amino acids. Germline CDR1 MDHEN, CDR2 SYDVKM. Trimming cost V 4 bases and J 4 bases, with 16 bases left between them. CDR3 DNA sequence: TGTGCCAGCAGTTACTACAGGGCCCCCGCCACCGGGGAGCTGTTTTTT. Translated: CASSYYRAPATGELFF.

This clonotype was found a few times. J is TRBJ1-5 and V is TRBV15, with D possibly TRBD1 on 5 matching bases. The CDR3 runs to 15 residues. Germline V gene data show CDR1 as LNHNV and CDR2 as YYDKDF (reference sequence). The V end lost 0 bases, the J end lost 9 bases, and 15 bases lay between the germline ends. This CDR3 reads CATSRDKDPGTPQHF. The CDR3 coding sequence is TGTGCCACCAGCAGAGATAAGGACCCCGGGACGCCCCAGCATTTT.

The CDR3 spells CASSLVRQGRAFF. In DNA, the CDR3 is TGTGCCAGCAGTTTGGTTCGGCAGGGAAGGGCTTTCTTT. J is TRBJ1-1 and V is TRBV12-3 or TRBV12-4; maybe TRBD1 (5 bases). Trimming stripped 3 bases from V and 11 bases from J, with 16 bases between. This CDR3 is built from 13 residues.

This chain connects TRBV5-1 to TRBJ2-7, with D uncertain. Trimming stripped 2 bases from V and 5 bases from J, with 11 bases between. The germline CDR1 and CDR2 sequences are SGHRS and YFSETQ. The CDR3 spans 13 residues. The CDR3 DNA sequence: TGCGCCAGCAGCTTATCACTGACTGACGAGCAGTACTTC. Amino acids: CASSLSLTDEQYF.

The J gene is TRBJ2-2, the V gene TRBV20-1; weak D call: TRBD2 (6 bases). The CDR3 consists of 16 residues. V was pared by 1 base and J by 5 bases, with 17 bases between. Per the germline V gene, CDR1 is DFQATT and CDR2 is SNEGSKA (reference sequence). Here the CDR3 reads CSARGSGTRGTGELFF. For the CDR3, the DNA is TGCAGTGCTAGAGGTTCCGGGACCCGGGGGACCGGGGAGCTGTTTTTT.